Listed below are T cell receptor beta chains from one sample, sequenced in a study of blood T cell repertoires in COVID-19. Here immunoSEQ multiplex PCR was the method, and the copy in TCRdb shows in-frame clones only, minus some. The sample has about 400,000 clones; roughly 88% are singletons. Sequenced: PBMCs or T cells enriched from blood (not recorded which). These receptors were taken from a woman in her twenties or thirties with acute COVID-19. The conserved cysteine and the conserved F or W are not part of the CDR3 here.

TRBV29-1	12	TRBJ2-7	SVEERGDPYEQY
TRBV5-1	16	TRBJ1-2	ASSLYPGQGAGNYGYT
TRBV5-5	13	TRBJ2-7	ASSLLTSGTYEQY
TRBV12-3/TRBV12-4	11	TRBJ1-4	ASSLLGGEKLF
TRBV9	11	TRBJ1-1	ASSKGAGTEAF
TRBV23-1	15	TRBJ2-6	ASSQGQPSSGANVLT
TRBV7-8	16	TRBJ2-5	ASSGGRRGAPYQETQY
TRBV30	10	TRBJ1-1	AWASEGTEAF
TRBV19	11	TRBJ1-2	ASSIDRVRGYT
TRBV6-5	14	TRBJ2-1	ASSYHGKRGRDEQF
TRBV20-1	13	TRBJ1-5	SASVGGTGGRSQH
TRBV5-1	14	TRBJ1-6	ASSLGGQLYNSPLH
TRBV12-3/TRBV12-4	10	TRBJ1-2	ASRGGNYGYT
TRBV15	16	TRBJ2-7	ATSRHLGEGSGAYEQY
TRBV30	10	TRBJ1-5	AWSSFSQPQH
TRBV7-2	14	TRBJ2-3	ASSSRLAGATDTQY
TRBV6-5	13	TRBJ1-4	ASTPVAGTNEKLF
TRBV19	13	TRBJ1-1	ASSIIPGWDTEAF
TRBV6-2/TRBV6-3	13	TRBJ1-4	ASSYSGTGNEKLF
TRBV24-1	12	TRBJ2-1	ATSDPVSTSQQF
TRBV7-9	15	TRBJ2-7	ASSSSSGGLWTYEQY
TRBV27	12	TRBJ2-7	ASSLSRQGYEQY
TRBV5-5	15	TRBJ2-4	ASSFSTGEGAKNIQY
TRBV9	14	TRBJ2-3	ASSATGTGSTDTQY
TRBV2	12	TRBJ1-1	ASSELSGLTEAF